This T cell receptor (beta chain) was captured by sequencing in a study of T cell repertoires in cytomegalovirus infection. In the study overall: Evidence of both CMV infection and a matching HLA type came from public TCR beta signatures. Overall study results and limits: CMV-specific HLA-C-restricted TCR beta clonotypes dominated the ex vivo response. Totalled public TCR beta family frequency picked out people who carried CMV plus the relevant HLA.

The CDR3 is 15 amino acids. Germline trimming cut 3 bases from V and 3 bases from J; bases unmatched to any gene: 6. Germline CDR1 MNHEY, CDR2 SMNVEV (reference sequence). TCRdb recomputed calls from the reads with MiXCR, one row per CDR3 protein. The table has roughly 320,000 distinct CDR3 sequences, roughly a tenth seen once. This clonotype was found many times. Its antigen is unknown. This chain links TRBV27 with TRBJ2-7, with TRBD2 identical over 9 bases. The sequence came from a human donor in good health (CMV status not recorded). Some clones in this sample may be carry-over from other donors' samples. The sequencing sample was made of PBMCs. The CDR3 DNA reads TGTGCCAGCAGTTTTCAGGCGGGGGGGCTCTACGAGCAGTACTTC. Its protein product is CASSFQAGGLYEQYF.